This T cell receptor beta chain derives from a study of identical twins. Study observations and caveats: When twins shared out-of-frame alpha sequences, those sequences had excess low generation probability. There was more out-of-frame TCR alpha sharing in monozygotic twins than models estimated. A lower insertion count was a feature of abundant cord blood beta clonotypes, with no such feature in memory repertoires.

Template switching created a universal primer site, and the cDNA included unique molecular identifiers. TCRdb ran MiXCR on the 5' RACE reads and lists one entry per CDR3 protein. The sample has under 250,000 distinct CDR3 sequences; more than 6.5% are singletons. V gave up 6 bases and J gave up 2 bases, with 20 bases separating them. The CDR3 covers 17 residues. The germline CDR1 and CDR2 sequences are MDHEN and SYDVKM. With regard to this clonotype: The antigen remains undetermined.

The sample also formed part of further work on yellow fever vaccine responses in identical twins.

The sample was memory (CD45RO+) T cells sorted from blood. This sequence was found in a woman between 18 and 30 years old in good health. This chain joins TRBV28 and TRBJ1-5, with D perhaps TRBD1 (5 bases). The CDR3, as DNA: TGTGCCAGCAGAGCGGGAGGTGGGGCGATGGGCAATCAGCCCCAGCATTTT. This encodes CASRAGGGAMGNQPQHF.